Following are 13 T cell receptor beta chains from one sample sequenced in a study of control samples from healthy donors and cancer patients. TCRdb's table, derived via immunoSEQ multiplex PCR, lists solely in-frame clones and lacks some. There are over 100,000 clones in the sample; roughly 92% occur only once, and less than 6% lies in the top ten. Source material: blood. The receptors here all came from a young man in good health.

The rearrangement joins TRBV7-9 to TRBJ1-2, with TRBD1 matching over 8 bases. Germline assignment: CDR1 SEHNR and CDR2 FQNEAQ (reference sequence). J was trimmed by 2 bases and V by 4 bases; bases with no gene match: 6. This CDR3 is built from 15 residues. CDR3 DNA sequence: TGTGCCAGCAGCTCACCGGACAGGGCAAACTATGGCTACACCTTC. This gives the protein CASSSPDRANYGYTF.

The genes are TRBV4-1 and TRBJ2-5; D not certain. Between the trimmed V and J ends, which lost 1 base and 0 bases, there was a span of 6 bases. CDR1 is MGHRA, CDR2 YSYEKL, per germline. The CDR3 loop spans 14 amino acids. CDR3 in amino acids: CASSQARNQETQYF. The CDR3 bases are TGCGCCAGCAGCCAAGCCAGAAACCAAGAGACCCAGTACTTC.

The rearrangement uses TRBV19 and TRBJ1-3; no firm D call. The germline CDR1 and CDR2 sequences are LNHDA and SQIVND (reference sequence). Trimming stripped 1 base from V and 11 bases from J, with 12 bases between. The CDR3 extends over 13 amino acids. The CDR3 region has the DNA TGTGCCAGTAGTATAGCTCCGGGAAGACCCATATATTTT. Its protein is CASSIAPGRPIYF.

V usage is TRBV10-2 and J usage is TRBJ2-1; TRBD1 matches at 9 bases. The germline V gene has CDR1 WSHSY and CDR2 SAAADI. The CDR3 has 15 residues. After removal of 8 bases from V and 7 bases from J, the junction contained 12 bases not matched to a gene. CDR3 DNA sequence: TGCGCCAGCTTAGGGGGGACAGGGAGGGGTAATGAGCAGTTCTTC. It yields the protein CASLGGTGRGNEQFF.

The chain recombines TRBV11-2 with TRBJ2-5; the D gene is possibly TRBD2 (6 bases). Trimming took off 4 bases at V and 1 base at J, with 16 bases between the two ends. This CDR3 is 16 amino acids long. Germline lookup yields CDR1 SGHAT and CDR2 FQNNGV. CDR3 nucleotides: TGTGCCAGCAGCTCTTTACGTGCGGGGCCCCAAGAGACCCAGTACTTC. This encodes CASSSLRAGPQETQYF.

The V gene is TRBV6-1, the J gene TRBJ1-4, with a weak D call TRBD1 (5 bases). Germline V gene lookup returns CDR1 MNHNS and CDR2 SASEGT. V was clipped by 2 bases and J by 5 bases, with 9 bases between them. CDR3 size: 14 residues. The DNA of the CDR3 is TGTGCCAGCAGTGAAACGGGGGTGAATGAAAAACTGTTTTTT. Its translation: CASSETGVNEKLFF.

The chain employs TRBV27 and TRBJ2-1; tentatively, D is TRBD2 (6 bases). V lost 8 bases and J 0 bases, leaving 11 bases between the germline ends. Germline V gene data show CDR1 as MNHEY and CDR2 as SMNVEV (reference sequence). The CDR3 totals 14 residues. Written as DNA, the CDR3 is TGTGCCAGCCAAGGCGGGGCCTCCTACAATGAGCAGTTCTTC. Translating it yields CASQGGASYNEQFF.

The chain couples TRBV7-9 to TRBJ2-3, with 10 bases that match TRBD2. Per the germline V gene, CDR1 is SEHNR and CDR2 is FQNEAQ (reference sequence). This CDR3 has 14 amino acids. Trimming removed 3 bases from V and 5 bases from J; junction bases left unmatched: 2. CDR3 nucleotide sequence: TGTGCCAGCAGCTTCGGGACTAGCGAAGATACGCAGTATTTT. This sequence encodes CASSFGTSEDTQYF.

The J gene is TRBJ1-1, the V gene TRBV27; D is possibly TRBD1 (5 bases). Germline V CDR1 and CDR2: MNHEY, SMNVEV (reference sequence). V lost 3 bases to trimming and J lost 0 bases, with 11 bases between them. There are 15 residues in the CDR3. The CDR3 loop reads CASSFAGTLNTEAFF. The DNA for the CDR3 is TGTGCCAGCAGTTTCGCAGGGACCTTGAACACTGAAGCTTTCTTT.

The rearrangement links TRBV18 to TRBJ1-1; tentative D call: TRBD1 (6 bases). Germline CDR1 reads KGHSH; CDR2 reads LQKENI. V lost 0 bases and J lost 10, with 21 bases in between. The CDR3 length is 16 residues. CDR3 in DNA: TGTGCCAGCTCACCACCCACTCGGACAGACGTTTTCGTAGCTTTCTTT. Translated, it gives CASSPPTRTDVFVAFF.

This CDR3 is CSVEDWDADPSSGNTIYF. The CDR3 nucleotides read TGCAGCGTTGAAGATTGGGACGCCGACCCGAGCTCTGGAAACACCATATATTTT. This chain links TRBV29-1 with TRBJ1-3; D might be TRBD1 (5 bases). V gave up 0 bases and J gave up 0 bases, with 18 bases separating them. CDR1 is SQVTM and CDR2 is ANQGSEA in the germline V gene. The CDR3 loop spans 18 amino acids.

The rearrangement links TRBV23-1 to TRBJ1-4; tentatively, D is TRBD1 (5 bases). TRBV23-1 is flagged as an ORF with uncertain function. V shed 7 bases and J shed 4 bases, with 13 bases lying between them. This CDR3 has 14 amino acids. The CDR3 protein is CASNFGTYNEKLFF. CDR3 bases: TGCGCCAGCAATTTCGGGACCTATAATGAAAAACTGTTTTTT.

V usage is TRBV18 and J usage is TRBJ2-7; tentative D call: TRBD2 (6 bases). The V end lost 4 bases, the J end lost 5 bases, and 15 bases lay between the germline ends. The CDR3 spans 14 residues. Germline assignment: CDR1 KGHSH and CDR2 LQKENI. CDR3 sequence: CASSRAVGGDEQYF. The CDR3 bases are TGTGCCAGCTCACGTGCGGTCGGCGGGGACGAGCAGTACTTC.